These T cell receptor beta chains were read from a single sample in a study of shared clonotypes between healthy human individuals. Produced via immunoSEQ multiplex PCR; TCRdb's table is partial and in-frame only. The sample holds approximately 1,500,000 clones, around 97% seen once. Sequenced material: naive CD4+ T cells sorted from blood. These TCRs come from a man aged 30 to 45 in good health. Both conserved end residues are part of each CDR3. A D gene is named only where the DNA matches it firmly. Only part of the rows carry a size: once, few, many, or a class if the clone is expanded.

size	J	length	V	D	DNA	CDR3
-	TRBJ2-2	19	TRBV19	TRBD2	TGTGCCAGTACCAAACCCGGTCTTCTAGCGGGATTCCGCACCGGGGAGCTGTTTTTT	CASTKPGLLAGFRTGELFF
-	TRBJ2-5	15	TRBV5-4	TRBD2	TGTGCCACATCGAGCGGGACCCTCGCGGAGGAGACCCAGTACTTC	CATSSGTLAEETQYF
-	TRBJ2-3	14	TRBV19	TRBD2	TGTGCCAGTAGTGCTAGCGGGAGTCTAGATACGCAGTATTTT	CASSASGSLDTQYF
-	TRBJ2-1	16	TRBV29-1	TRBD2	TGCAGCGTTGAAGATTTCGGCGGGAGGGGATACAATGAGCAGTTCTTC	CSVEDFGGRGYNEQFF
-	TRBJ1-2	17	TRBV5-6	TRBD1	TGTGCCAGCAGCTCCCGGGCAAACAGGGGGCGCCCCTATGGCTACACCTTC	CASSSRANRGRPYGYTF
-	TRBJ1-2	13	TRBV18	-	TGTGCCAGCTCACCTTTGGACCGATATGGCTACACCTTC	CASSPLDRYGYTF
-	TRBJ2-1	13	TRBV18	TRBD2	TGTGCCAGCTCACCACTAGCGGGCAATGAGCAGTTCTTC	CASSPLAGNEQFF
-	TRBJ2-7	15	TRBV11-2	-	TGTGCCAGCAGCTTAGTCGCAGGGTGGATACCCGAGCAGTACTTC	CASSLVAGWIPEQYF
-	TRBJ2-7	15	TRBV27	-	TGTGCCAGCAGCCCAGAGGGCGGGTTCTCCTACGAGCAGTACTTC	CASSPEGGFSYEQYF
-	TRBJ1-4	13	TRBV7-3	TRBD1	TGTGCCAGCAGCCCGGGGACAGGAGAAAAACTGTTTTTT	CASSPGTGEKLFF
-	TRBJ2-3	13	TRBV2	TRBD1	TGTGCCAGCAGTTCACAGGGGGCTGATACGCAGTATTTT	CASSSQGADTQYF
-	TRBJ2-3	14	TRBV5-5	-	TGTGCCAGCAGCTTCCAGGGGGACTCAGATACGCAGTATTTT	CASSFQGDSDTQYF
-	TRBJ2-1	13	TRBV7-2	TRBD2	TGTGCCAGCAGCGGGACTAGCGGGAGTGAGCAGTTCTTC	CASSGTSGSEQFF
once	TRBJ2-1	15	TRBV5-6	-	TGTGCCAGCAGCTTAATGGCAAACTTCTACAATGAGCAGTTCTTC	CASSLMANFYNEQFF
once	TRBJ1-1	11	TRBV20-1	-	TGCAGTGCTAGAGACGGACTAGGAGCTTTCTTT	CSARDGLGAFF
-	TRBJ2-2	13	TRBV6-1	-	TGTGCCAGCAGTATGGGGACACCCAGGGAGCTGTTTTTT	CASSMGTPRELFF
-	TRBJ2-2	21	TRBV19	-	TGTGCCAGTAGTATAAGGTCCCTAGCTACCCTTCCGTTATGGAACACCGGGGAGCTGTTTTTT	CASSIRSLATLPLWNTGELFF
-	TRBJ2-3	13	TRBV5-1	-	TGCGCCAGCAGCTTGGTTCCGTCAGATACGCAGTATTTT	CASSLVPSDTQYF
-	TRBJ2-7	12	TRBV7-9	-	TGTGCCAGCAGCGGAACAATTTACGAGCAGTACTTC	CASSGTIYEQYF
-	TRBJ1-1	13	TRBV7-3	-	TGTGCCAGCAGCCTTGGTATATTCACTGAAGCTTTCTTT	CASSLGIFTEAFF
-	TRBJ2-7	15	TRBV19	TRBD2	TGTGCCAGTAGTCCACGACTAGCGGAGCTCGTGGAGCAGTACTTC	CASSPRLAELVEQYF
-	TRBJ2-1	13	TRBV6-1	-	TGTGCCAGCATAGGCGGTTCCTACAATGAGCAGTTCTTC	CASIGGSYNEQFF